One and the same sample provided the 22 T cell receptor beta chains below, sequenced in a study of cytomegalovirus exposure and HLA in healthy donors. The primer mix had 60 Vbeta and 13 Jbeta primers. Profiled with immunoSEQ multiplex PCR; TCRdb holds only in-frame clones, not every one. In the table there are about 100,000 clones, around 85% of which are singletons. Input material: PBMCs. These receptor sequences come from a man aged 25 to 45 in good health and CMV-seronegative.

The sample holds a few counts of this clone. This chain links TRBV5-4 with TRBJ1-2; 8 nucleotides match TRBD1. The V gene's germline CDR1 is SGHNT and CDR2 YYREEE (reference sequence). CDR3 length: 14 residues. The junction had 8 bases not matched to a gene; V was cut back by 2 bases and J by 8 bases. The DNA for the CDR3 is TGTGCCAGCAGCTTACGGACAGGGAGGGTAGGCTACACCTTC. It yields the protein CASSLRTGRVGYTF.

The chain couples TRBV28 to TRBJ1-4; 8 bases are shared with TRBD1. The CDR3 runs 13 residues. V gave up 8 bases and J gave up 8 bases; unmatched junction bases: 7. Germline CDR1 and CDR2: MDHEN and SYDVKM. The CDR3 sequence: CASVRQGMEKLFF. The CDR3 nucleotides read TGTGCCAGCGTAAGACAGGGGATGGAAAAACTGTTTTTT.

The chain joins TRBV4-3 to TRBJ2-3, with D possibly matching TRBD1 (6 bases). Trimming removed 0 bases at V and 0 bases at J, with 10 bases between. The CDR3 consists of 16 residues. From germline, CDR1 is LGHNA and CDR2 YSLEER. CDR3 sequence: CASSQEGAGSTDTQYF. The CDR3 nucleotides are TGCGCCAGCAGCCAAGAGGGGGCAGGCAGCACAGATACGCAGTATTTT.

V is TRBV5-6 and J is TRBJ2-1; 10 nucleotides line up with TRBD2. J gave up 8 bases and V 3 bases, and 11 bases lay outside the gene matches. The CDR3 runs to 16 residues. In germline, CDR1 is SGHDT, CDR2 YYEEEE. CDR3 in amino acids: CASSSWGSSGGYEQFF. CDR3 DNA: TGTGCCAGCAGCTCCTGGGGGTCTAGCGGGGGCTATGAGCAGTTCTTC.

This clone was picked up a small number of times. The rearrangement joins TRBV4-3 to TRBJ2-1; 12 bases line up with TRBD2. CDR1 is LGHNA and CDR2 is YSLEER in the germline V gene. The CDR3 totals 17 residues. J was trimmed by 9 bases and V by 0 bases; bases with no gene match: 9. CDR3 amino acids: CASSQESRLAGGGEQFF. The CDR3 DNA reads as TGCGCCAGCAGCCAAGAGTCGCGGCTAGCGGGAGGGGGTGAGCAGTTCTTC.

The chain couples TRBV5-6 to TRBJ2-3, with 7 bases matching TRBD1. The CDR3 runs 16 residues. V lost 4 bases, J lost 2 bases, and 10 bases stayed unmatched. Germline V CDR1 and CDR2: SGHDT, YYEEEE. DNA for the CDR3: TGTGCCAGCAGCCTTGGCAGGACAGGACTCACAGATACGCAGTATTTT. It yields the protein CASSLGRTGLTDTQYF. Combining the CDR3 with reference TRBV5-6 and TRBJ2-3 gives the whole variable domain DAGVTQSPTHLIKTRGQQVTLRCSPKSGHDTVSWYQQALGQGPQFIFQYYEEEERQRGNFPDRFSGHQFPNYSSELNVNALLLGDSALYLCASSLGRTGLTDTQYFGPGTRLTVL.

This clone appeared a single time. The chain employs TRBV9 and TRBJ2-5, with D unclear. CDR3 length equals 15 residues. Trimming cost V 0 bases and J 2 bases, with 11 bases left between them. Germline V gene data show CDR1 as SGDLS and CDR2 as YYNGEE. The CDR3 here is CASSVDKLTQETQYF. Here the CDR3 DNA reads TGTGCCAGCAGCGTAGATAAACTAACGCAAGAGACCCAGTACTTC.

This chain joins TRBV29-1 and TRBJ2-2; a weak D match, TRBD1 (7 bases). Germline V gene lookup returns CDR1 SQVTM and CDR2 ANQGSEA. This CDR3 is 13 amino acids long. Trimming stripped 7 bases from V and 6 bases from J, with 15 bases between. CDR3 amino acids: CSGQTGRSGELFF. As DNA, the CDR3 is TGCAGCGGTCAGACAGGGAGGTCCGGGGAGCTGTTTTTT.

The CDR3 DNA reads TGCGCCAGCAGCCAAGTAATCCAGGCCTCTGGAAACACCATATATTTT. Amino acids: CASSQVIQASGNTIYF. The chain couples TRBV4-1 to TRBJ1-3, with unresolved D. In germline, CDR1 is MGHRA, CDR2 YSYEKL. V lost 1 base and J lost 0, with 10 bases in between. The CDR3 is 16 amino acids.

This clone was detected once. This chain uses TRBV28 with TRBJ1-1, with D maybe TRBD1 (6 bases). The CDR3 length is 13 residues. The V and J ends lost 6 bases and 5 bases respectively, with 13 bases between them. Germline values: CDR1 MDHEN, CDR2 SYDVKM. The CDR3 sequence is CASRPTGNTEAFF. The DNA of the CDR3 is TGTGCCAGCAGGCCCACAGGGAATACTGAAGCTTTCTTT.

This chain uses TRBV6-5 with TRBJ1-3; D perhaps matches TRBD1 (6 bases). V was clipped by 8 bases and J by 0 bases, with 14 bases between them. Germline CDR1 and CDR2: MNHEY and SVGAGI. The CDR3 sequence is 15 residues long. CDR3 coding DNA: TGTGCCAGCTCCAGGGGCCCAAGCTCTGGAAACACCATATATTTT. This encodes CASSRGPSSGNTIYF.

The chain is built from TRBV9 and TRBJ1-4; D perhaps matches TRBD1 (6 bases). In germline, CDR1 is SGDLS, CDR2 YYNGEE. The CDR3 is 19 residues long. V gave up 4 bases and J gave up 0 bases, with 22 bases separating them. CDR3 nucleotides: TGTGCCAGCAGCCTCGGGAAGGGGGGGGGATATGCAACTAATGAAAAACTGTTTTTT. It yields the protein CASSLGKGGGYATNEKLFF. Drawing the rest from reference TRBV9 and TRBJ1-4, the complete variable domain is DSGVTQTPKHLITATGQRVTLRCSPRSGDLSVYWYQQSLDQGLQFLIQYYNGEERAKGNILERFSAQQFPDLHSELNLSSLELGDSALYFCASSLGKGGGYATNEKLFFGSGTQLSVL.

The V and J genes are TRBV10-2 and TRBJ1-2; no clear D. The length of the CDR3 is 12 residues. The germline gives CDR1 WSHSY, CDR2 SAAADI. V lost 8 bases, J lost 3 bases, and 10 bases lay in between. The CDR3 DNA is TGCGCCAGCTCAGAGGGCGACTATGGCTACACCTTC. Translated: CASSEGDYGYTF.

The gene calls are TRBV5-6 and TRBJ2-7; TRBD1 aligns across 8 bases. CDR3 length: 17 amino acids. Germline V gene sequence: CDR1 SGHDT, CDR2 YYEEEE. V was clipped by 0 bases and J by 2 bases; unmatched bases: 10. The CDR3 here is CASSLGFPLTGAYEQYF. For the CDR3, the DNA is TGTGCCAGCAGCTTGGGGTTCCCATTGACAGGGGCCTACGAGCAGTACTTC.

This chain uses TRBV6-6 with TRBJ2-7; 7 nucleotides align to TRBD2. Germline CDR1 MNHNY, CDR2 SVGAGI (reference sequence). CDR3 length: 16 residues. With V trimmed by 0 bases and J by 0 bases, 5 bases remained unmatched. CDR3 DNA: TGTGCCAGCAGTTACTCGCGGGAGCGAACCTCCTACGAGCAGTACTTC. Its translation: CASSYSRERTSYEQYF.

The genes are TRBV5-1 and TRBJ2-7; TRBD2 matches 11 bases. V dropped 2 bases and J dropped 6; count of bases not matched to a gene: 7. Germline CDR1 is SGHRS and CDR2 is YFSETQ. The CDR3 totals 15 residues. The CDR3 sequence: CASSFRGLAEPEQYF. CDR3 DNA sequence: TGCGCCAGCAGCTTCAGGGGACTAGCGGAACCCGAGCAGTACTTC. Based on the CDR3 plus reference TRBV5-1 and TRBJ2-7, the full variable domain is KAGVTQTPRYLIKTRGQQVTLSCSPISGHRSVSWYQQTPGQGLQFLFEYFSETQRNKGNFPGRFSGRQFSNSRSEMNVSTLELGDSALYLCASSFRGLAEPEQYFGPGTRLTVT.

This rearrangement joins TRBV7-2 to TRBJ1-5; D ambiguous. Germline CDR1 reads SGHTA; CDR2 reads FQGNSA. Trimming took off 6 bases at V and 7 bases at J, with 13 bases between the two ends. There are 13 residues in the CDR3. The CDR3 loop is CASSTDVRQPQHF. The CDR3 coding sequence is TGTGCCAGCAGTACAGACGTACGGCAGCCCCAGCATTTT. The variable domain in full, with the rest retrieved from reference TRBV7-2 and TRBJ1-5, is GAGVSQSPSNKVTEKGKDVELRCDPISGHTALYWYRQSLGQGLEFLIYFQGNSAPDKSGLPSDRFSAERTGGSVSTLTIQRTQQEDSAVYLCASSTDVRQPQHFGDGTRLSIL.

The J gene is TRBJ1-2, the V gene TRBV6-5; 10 positions match TRBD1. V shed 6 bases, J shed 12 bases, and the junction held 10 bases outside the gene matches. This CDR3 has 13 residues. Per germline, CDR1 MNHEY and CDR2 SVGAGI. The CDR3 DNA reads as TGTGCCAGCAGCCAGGACAGGGGGGGTGCAGACACCTTC. Amino acids: CASSQDRGGADTF.

This chain connects TRBV7-8 to TRBJ2-3; 8 bases align to TRBD2. The germline CDR1 and CDR2 sequences are SGHVS and FQNEAQ. V lost 6 bases and J lost 6; bases outside the gene matches: 14. CDR3 size: 16 residues. CDR3 nucleotides: TGTGCCAGCAGTTGGCTAGCGGGTTTCCCTCGGGATACGCAGTATTTT. Protein product: CASSWLAGFPRDTQYF.

The V and J genes are TRBV10-1 and TRBJ1-2; the D gene is possibly TRBD1 (6 bases). V was shortened by 6 bases and J by 4 bases, with 21 bases between the two germline ends. Germline V CDR1 and CDR2: WNHNN, SYGVQD (reference sequence). The CDR3 has 16 residues. CDR3 bases: TGCGCCAGCAGATACCGGGACACCCTACCCCGCTATGGCTACACCTTC. Protein product: CASRYRDTLPRYGYTF.

This sequence joins TRBV5-6 and TRBJ2-1, with 8 bases aligning to TRBD1. Germline V gene sequence: CDR1 SGHDT, CDR2 YYEEEE. The length of the CDR3 is 16 residues. V lost 3 bases to trimming and J lost 4 bases; unmatched junction nucleotides: 9. CDR3 amino acids: CASSSTRDRMYNEQFF. The CDR3 DNA reads TGTGCCAGCAGCTCCACCCGGGACAGGATGTACAATGAGCAGTTCTTC. The complete variable domain, with remaining parts taken from reference TRBV5-6 and TRBJ2-1, reads DAGVTQSPTHLIKTRGQQVTLRCSPKSGHDTVSWYQQALGQGPQFIFQYYEEEERQRGNFPDRFSGHQFPNYSSELNVNALLLGDSALYLCASSSTRDRMYNEQFFGPGTRLTVL.

V usage is TRBV28 and J usage is TRBJ1-1, with 9 bases identical to TRBD1. This CDR3 is built from 14 residues. Germline values: CDR1 MDHEN, CDR2 SYDVKM. V trimming: 2 bases; J trimming: 6 bases; junction bases outside the gene matches: 4. CDR3 DNA: TGTGCCAGCAGTTTAGTGGGACAGGGCTCTGAAGCTTTCTTT. It encodes CASSLVGQGSEAFF.